Presented here are 27 T cell receptor beta chains from one specimen sequenced in a study of blood T cell repertoires in COVID-19. Measured with immunoSEQ multiplex PCR; TCRdb has only the in-frame clones, and not every one. The table lists about 210,000 clones, about nine tenths of them singletons. The sequenced material came from peripheral blood. These receptors came from a man in his late teens or twenties with active or convalescent COVID-19.

The genes are TRBV18 and TRBJ1-4, with D perhaps TRBD1 (5 bases). The CDR3 length is 15 residues. The ends were cut back, 5 bases at V and 4 bases at J, with 14 bases in the middle. Germline V CDR1 and CDR2: KGHSH, LQKENI. The CDR3 nucleotides are TGTGCCAGCTCAGAAAAACAGGCCCATAATGAAAAACTGTTTTTT. Protein sequence: CASSEKQAHNEKLFF. The entire variable domain, with the rest obtained from reference TRBV18 and TRBJ1-4, is as follows: NAGVMQNPRHLVRRRGQEARLRCSPMKGHSHVYWYRQLPEEGLKFMVYLQKENIIDESGMPKERFSAEFPKEGPSILRIQQVVRGDSAAYFCASSEKQAHNEKLFFGSGTQLSVL.

This clone was detected a few times. The chain employs TRBV27 and TRBJ1-1, with D perhaps TRBD1 (6 bases). V was pared by 4 bases and J by 1 base, with 16 bases between. Germline values: CDR1 MNHEY, CDR2 SMNVEV (reference sequence). This CDR3 region has 16 residues. CDR3 residues: CASSSQADRKNTEAFF. CDR3 nucleotides: TGTGCCAGCAGTTCGCAAGCGGACAGAAAGAACACTGAAGCTTTCTTT.

This chain joins TRBV7-3 and TRBJ1-6; D is ambiguous. CDR3 length equals 13 residues. Trimming cost V 4 bases and J 9 bases, with 10 bases left between them. The germline CDR1 and CDR2 sequences are SGHTA and FQGTGA. The CDR3 here is CASSSSVSSPLHF. The CDR3 region has the DNA TGTGCCAGCAGCTCATCTGTGAGTTCACCCCTCCACTTT.

Only a few counts were recorded for this clone. The genes are TRBV9 and TRBJ2-3, with TRBD1 matching 8 bases. The CDR3 extends over 15 amino acids. Germline CDR1 is SGDLS and CDR2 is YYNGEE. Trimming removed 5 bases from V and 6 bases from J; junction bases left unmatched: 11. The CDR3 loop reads CASSRQGMGGDTQYF. In DNA form, the CDR3 reads TGTGCCAGCAGTCGACAGGGGATGGGTGGGGATACGCAGTATTTT.

V gene TRBV6-5 combines with J gene TRBJ2-1, with 7 bases identical to TRBD2. The CDR3 contains 13 residues. The germline CDR1 and CDR2 sequences are MNHEY and SVGAGI. Unmatched junction bases numbered 5, after V lost 4 bases and J lost 8 bases. The CDR3 bases are TGTGCCAGCAGTTTTCTGGGGAGGGATGAGCAGTTCTTC. Its translation is CASSFLGRDEQFF.

The J gene is TRBJ2-5, the V gene TRBV29-1; perhaps TRBD1 as D (7 bases). The ends were cut back, 2 bases at V and 4 bases at J, with 11 bases in the middle. Germline V gene sequence: CDR1 SQVTM, CDR2 ANQGSEA. This CDR3 has 13 residues. CDR3 in DNA: TGCAGCGTTGAAAGTCAGGGGGGAGAGACCCAGTACTTC. It yields the protein CSVESQGGETQYF. The full variable domain, its missing parts supplied by reference TRBV29-1 and TRBJ2-5, is SAVISQKPSRDICQRGTSLTIQCQVDSQVTMMFWYRQQPGQSLTLIATANQGSEATYESGFVIDKFPISRPNLTFSTLTVSNMSPEDSSIYLCSVESQGGETQYFGPGTRLLVL.

The chain links TRBV11-2 to TRBJ2-7; D might be TRBD2 (5 bases). Trimming took 1 base from V and 2 from J, leaving 9 bases between them. The CDR3 has 14 residues. In germline, CDR1 is SGHAT, CDR2 FQNNGV. The CDR3 nucleotides are TGTGCCAGCAGCTTAGTGAATAGCGCCTACGAGCAGTACTTC. Protein sequence: CASSLVNSAYEQYF.

The chain has TRBV4-1 and TRBJ2-1; 7 bases map to TRBD2. The V gene end was trimmed by 4 bases and the J gene end by 2 bases; junction bases not matched to a gene: 5. This CDR3 contains 15 residues. Germline V gene data show CDR1 as MGHRA and CDR2 as YSYEKL. CDR3 coding DNA: TGCGCCAGCAGCCCGTTTGCGGGGGCCTACAATGAGCAGTTCTTC. This encodes CASSPFAGAYNEQFF.

The V and J genes are TRBV6-5 and TRBJ2-5; D is possibly TRBD2 (6 bases). The CDR3 has 13 amino acids. Per germline, CDR1 MNHEY and CDR2 SVGAGI. V shed 5 bases and J shed 1 base, with 8 bases lying between them. CDR3 residues: CASSTSIQETQYF. CDR3 DNA sequence: TGTGCCAGCAGTACTAGCATCCAAGAGACCCAGTACTTC.

V and J are TRBV3-1 (or the pseudogene TRBV3-2) and TRBJ1-6, with a possible D match to TRBD1 (6 bases). This CDR3 comprises 16 residues. Germline V lookup: CDR1 LGHDT, CDR2 YNNKEL (reference sequence). Deletions cut 1 base from V and 5 bases from J, with 12 bases between. The CDR3 DNA reads as TGTGCCAGCAGCCAAGGGAGGGGGGGAGATAATTCACCCCTCCACTTT. It translates to CASSQGRGGDNSPLHF.

The CDR3 region has the DNA TGTGCCAGCAGCTACATTCAGGGGGGTCACACTGAAGCTTTCTTT. Protein sequence: CASSYIQGGHTEAFF. This rearrangement joins TRBV14 to TRBJ1-1; TRBD1 matches at 7 bases. Germline assignment: CDR1 SGHDN and CDR2 FVKESK. The length of the CDR3 is 15 residues. J lost 3 bases, V lost 5 bases, and 9 bases had no gene match.

This rearrangement joins TRBV19 to TRBJ1-4; D not resolved. The CDR3 is 13 amino acids. Between the trimmed V and J ends, which lost 6 bases and 8 bases, there was a span of 13 bases. Germline V gene sequence: CDR1 LNHDA, CDR2 SQIVND (reference sequence). CDR3 loop: CASRSGEREKLFF. CDR3 nucleotide sequence: TGTGCCAGTAGGTCGGGAGAACGCGAAAAACTGTTTTTT.

This clone has just a few counts. The chain combines TRBV2 with TRBJ1-5; TRBD1 matches 9 bases. After removal of 6 bases from V and 7 bases from J, the junction contained 7 bases not matched to a gene. The germline CDR1 and CDR2 sequences are SNHLY and FYNNEI. There are 14 residues in the CDR3. The CDR3 DNA sequence: TGTGCCAGCAGCAGGGACAGGGAGGGACAGCCCCAGCATTTT. This codes for CASSRDREGQPQHF.

This clone was seen just once. The chain couples TRBV5-1 to TRBJ1-2; D is perhaps TRBD1 (5 bases). The germline CDR1 and CDR2 sequences are SGHRS and YFSETQ. This CDR3 is 13 amino acids long. The ends were cut back, 4 bases at V and 8 bases at J, with 15 bases in the middle. The CDR3 protein is CASSTDSARGYTF. The CDR3 nucleotides read TGCGCCAGCAGCACAGACAGCGCAAGGGGCTACACCTTC.

The chain uses TRBV5-4 and TRBJ2-3, with a weak D call TRBD2 (7 bases). The CDR3 consists of 16 residues. CDR1 is SGHNT and CDR2 is YYREEE in the germline V gene (reference sequence). V was shortened by 5 bases and J by 6 bases, with 22 bases between the two germline ends. The CDR3 nucleotides read TGTGCCAGCAGTCCCCCGGGCGGGGGCCCGGGGGATACGCAGTATTTT. Translation gives CASSPPGGGPGDTQYF.

The chain uses TRBV3-1 (or the pseudogene TRBV3-2) and TRBJ1-4; 11 bases fit TRBD1. V trimming: 4 bases; J trimming: 5 bases; junction bases outside the gene matches: 3. Per germline, CDR1 LGHDT and CDR2 YNNKEL (reference sequence). The CDR3 contains 15 residues. CDR3 DNA: TGTGCCAGCAGCCTCCGGGACAGGGGGAATGAAAAACTGTTTTTT. It encodes CASSLRDRGNEKLFF.

The J gene is TRBJ2-1, the V gene TRBV18, with D tentatively TRBD2 (5 bases). CDR1 KGHSH and CDR2 LQKENI come from the germline V gene. V was shortened by 3 bases and J by 7 bases, with 25 bases between the two germline ends. The CDR3 spans 18 residues. The CDR3 loop is CASSPGLLEAGVRNEQFF. In DNA, the CDR3 is TGTGCCAGCTCACCCGGATTACTAGAGGCCGGTGTAAGGAATGAGCAGTTCTTC. Combining the CDR3 with reference TRBV18 and TRBJ2-1 gives the whole variable domain NAGVMQNPRHLVRRRGQEARLRCSPMKGHSHVYWYRQLPEEGLKFMVYLQKENIIDESGMPKERFSAEFPKEGPSILRIQQVVRGDSAAYFCASSPGLLEAGVRNEQFFGPGTRLTVL.

V usage is TRBV6-5 and J usage is TRBJ2-7, with TRBD1 as a possible D gene (5 bases). Per the germline V gene, CDR1 is MNHEY and CDR2 is SVGAGI. The CDR3 runs 15 residues. V was pared by 4 bases and J by 2 bases, with 15 bases between. In DNA, the CDR3 is TGTGCCAGCAGTTCGCTAAGGACAACTACCTACGAGCAGTACTTC. As protein: CASSSLRTTTYEQYF.

This clone showed up many times. The chain combines TRBV5-4 with TRBJ1-6; TRBD1 is a possible D gene (6 bases). CDR3 length: 14 amino acids. Trimming left V 3 bases short and J 6 bases short, with 10 bases between. In germline, CDR1 is SGHNT, CDR2 YYREEE (reference sequence). The chain's CDR3 is CASSSGQLNSPLHF. CDR3 DNA: TGTGCCAGCAGCTCCGGACAGCTTAATTCACCCCTCCACTTT.

This clone was observed a few times. J is TRBJ1-2 and V is TRBV12-3 or TRBV12-4; 8 positions match TRBD1. J gave up 6 bases and V 5 bases, and 5 bases lay outside the gene matches. The CDR3 consists of 13 residues. CDR3 region: CASSQGQGDGYTF. CDR3 sequence (DNA): TGTGCCAGCAGTCAAGGACAGGGAGATGGCTACACCTTC.

The chain joins TRBV2 to TRBJ1-5; 12 bases align to TRBD1. Trimming cost V 6 bases and J 5 bases; bases outside gene matches: 5. Germline loops: CDR1 SNHLY, CDR2 FYNNEI. The CDR3 has 15 amino acids. As DNA, the CDR3 is TGTGCCAGCAGCGGGGGACAGGGGGCTTATCAGCCCCAGCATTTT. Translation: CASSGGQGAYQPQHF.

The chain employs TRBV13 and TRBJ2-2, with TRBD2 as a possible D gene (5 bases). Germline loops: CDR1 PRHDT, CDR2 FYEKMQ (reference sequence). Trimming shortened V by 5 bases and J by 4 bases, and 17 bases separated the two germline ends. This CDR3 spans 16 amino acids. CDR3 nucleotide sequence: TGTGCCAGCAGCCCTTGGAGTAGCGTAGGCACCGGGGAGCTGTTTTTT. Amino acids: CASSPWSSVGTGELFF.

The rearrangement joins TRBV30 to TRBJ1-5, with D possibly TRBD1 on 5 matching bases. The CDR3 sequence is 14 residues long. Germline loops: CDR1 GTSNPN, CDR2 SVGIG (reference sequence). V dropped 1 base and J dropped 7 bases, with 14 bases sitting between them. This CDR3 is CAWSGGLASQPQHF. In DNA, the CDR3 is TGTGCCTGGAGTGGGGGCCTCGCGAGCCAGCCCCAGCATTTT.

The chain uses TRBV30 and TRBJ2-2; TRBD2 matches at 13 bases. This CDR3 has 18 amino acids. The V and J ends lost 4 bases and 5 bases, in that order; junction bases with no gene match: 13. The germline V gene has CDR1 GTSNPN and CDR2 SVGIG (reference sequence). The CDR3 region is CAWKGRSGLAGDTGELFF. The CDR3 region has the DNA TGTGCCTGGAAGGGCAGGAGCGGACTAGCGGGAGATACCGGGGAGCTGTTTTTT.

The chain couples TRBV10-2 to TRBJ1-3; D is possibly TRBD1 (6 bases). V was shortened by 6 bases and J by 4 bases, with 13 bases between the two germline ends. The germline V gene encodes CDR1 WSHSY and CDR2 SAAADI. The CDR3 covers 14 residues. In nucleotides, the CDR3 is TGCGCCAGCAGGACCAGGGGATCCGGAAACACCATATATTTT. The encoded protein is CASRTRGSGNTIYF.

This clone was observed a few times. Here the CDR3 DNA reads TGTGCCAGCAGCTTGGGGGGAGTGGAGACCCAGTACTTC. As protein: CASSLGGVETQYF. The chain uses TRBV5-6 and TRBJ2-5; possible D gene TRBD2, 5 bases. Germline V CDR1 and CDR2: SGHDT, YYEEEE. V lost 0 bases and J lost 5, with 8 bases in between. The CDR3 consists of 13 residues.

This clone has just a few counts. In DNA, the CDR3 is TGTGCCAGCAACGGCGGGAGGAGGAGTGAGCAGTTCTTC. Its translation is CASNGGRRSEQFF. The genes are TRBV2 and TRBJ2-1; 8 bases are shared with TRBD2. Germline V CDR1 and CDR2: SNHLY, FYNNEI. The CDR3 is 13 amino acids. The V gene end was trimmed by 7 bases and the J gene end by 9 bases; junction bases not matched to a gene: 8.